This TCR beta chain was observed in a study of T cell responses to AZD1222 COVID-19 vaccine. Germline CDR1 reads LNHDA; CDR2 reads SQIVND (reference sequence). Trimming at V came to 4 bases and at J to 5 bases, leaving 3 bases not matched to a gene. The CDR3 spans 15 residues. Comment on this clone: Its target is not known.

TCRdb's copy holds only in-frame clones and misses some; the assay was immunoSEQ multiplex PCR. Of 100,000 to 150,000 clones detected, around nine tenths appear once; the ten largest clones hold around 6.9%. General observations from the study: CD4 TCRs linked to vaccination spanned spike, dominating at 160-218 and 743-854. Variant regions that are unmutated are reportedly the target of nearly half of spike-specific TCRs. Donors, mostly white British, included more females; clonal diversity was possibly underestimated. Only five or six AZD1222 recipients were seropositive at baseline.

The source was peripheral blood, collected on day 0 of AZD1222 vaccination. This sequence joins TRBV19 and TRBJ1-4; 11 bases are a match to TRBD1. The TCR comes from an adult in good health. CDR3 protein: CASSTGTGGNEKLFF. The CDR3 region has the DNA TGTGCCAGTAGTACCGGGACAGGGGGAAATGAAAAACTGTTTTTT.